One sample yielded the 32 T cell receptor beta chains listed below, sequenced in a study of blood T cell repertoires in COVID-19. The assay was immunoSEQ multiplex PCR, and TCRdb's table has in-frame clones only and misses some. Altogether some 260,000 clones are present, approximately 89% being singletons, with the ten largest covering under 8%. The sample comprised peripheral blood. These receptors originate from a woman younger than 45 with COVID-19, enrolled during active disease.

The chain links TRBV6-2 or TRBV6-3 to TRBJ1-5, with D possibly TRBD1 on 6 matching bases. This CDR3 is built from 16 residues. V was shortened by 2 bases and J by 2 bases, with 13 bases between the two germline ends. CDR1 is MNHEY and CDR2 is SVGEGT in the germline V gene. The CDR3 DNA sequence: TGTGCCAGCAGTTACGGGGGGGGGCCTGGCAATCAGCCCCAGCATTTT. Encoded protein: CASSYGGGPGNQPQHF.

The chain couples TRBV7-9 to TRBJ1-3; a possible D gene is TRBD1 (6 bases). The germline gives CDR1 SEHNR, CDR2 FQNEAQ (reference sequence). The ends were cut back, 1 base at V and 0 bases at J, with 10 bases in the middle. The CDR3 is 16 amino acids. The CDR3 loop reads CASSLGQVNSGNTIYF. The DNA for the CDR3 is TGTGCCAGCAGCTTAGGACAGGTGAACTCTGGAAACACCATATATTTT. The whole variable domain, filled in from reference TRBV7-9 and TRBJ1-3, reads DTGVSQNPRHKITKRGQNVTFRCDPISEHNRLYWYRQTLGQGPEFLTYFQNEAQLEKSRLLSDRFSAERPKGSFSTLEIQRTEQGDSAMYLCASSLGQVNSGNTIYFGEGSWLTVV.

This sequence joins TRBV19 and TRBJ2-2, with D possibly being TRBD2 (6 bases). V lost 4 bases and J 4 bases, leaving 13 bases between the germline ends. This CDR3 is 15 amino acids long. Germline V gene sequence: CDR1 LNHDA, CDR2 SQIVND (reference sequence). DNA of the CDR3: TGTGCCAGTAGTAGGGGGGAGTCGACCACCGGGGAGCTGTTTTTT. The encoded protein is CASSRGESTTGELFF.

The chain has TRBV6-5 and TRBJ2-3; 11 bases agree with TRBD2. The CDR3 spans 15 residues. Looked up from germline, CDR1 is MNHEY and CDR2 is SVGAGI. V lost 0 bases and J lost 15; bases outside the gene matches: 11. The CDR3 nucleotides read TGTGCCAGCAGTTACTCGATGACTAGCGGGACTCTTATCTATTTT. The encoded protein is CASSYSMTSGTLIYF.

The V gene is TRBV10-2, the J gene TRBJ1-2; D gene unclear. Germline CDR1 and CDR2: WSHSY and SAAADI. This CDR3 is built from 14 residues. With 6 bases removed from V and 2 bases from J, the gap between germline ends came to 13 bases. CDR3 protein: CASRDSGRNYGYTF. The CDR3 DNA reads as TGCGCCAGCAGGGACTCCGGGAGAAACTATGGCTACACCTTC.

The V call is TRBV6-5, the J call TRBJ1-1; maybe TRBD1 (6 bases). The CDR3 is 15 residues long. The V end was cut by 7 bases, the J end by 5 bases, with 20 bases between. Germline CDR1 reads MNHEY; CDR2 reads SVGAGI. CDR3 DNA sequence: TGTGCCAGCATCCTAGCGGGGGCCCTGGGAACTGAAGCTTTCTTT. Its translation: CASILAGALGTEAFF.

This chain joins TRBV18 and TRBJ2-5; D perhaps matches TRBD1 (6 bases). Trimming cost V 3 bases and J 1 base, with 9 bases left between them. The CDR3 is 14 residues long. Germline-derived CDR1 and CDR2 are KGHSH and LQKENI. The CDR3 is CASSPGQFQETQYF. The CDR3 coding sequence is TGTGCCAGCTCACCTGGACAGTTCCAAGAGACCCAGTACTTC.

This chain joins TRBV5-6 and TRBJ2-3, with D unresolved. CDR3 size: 15 residues. Germline CDR1 SGHDT, CDR2 YYEEEE. The ends were cut back, 3 bases at V and 3 bases at J, with 14 bases in the middle. Written as DNA, the CDR3 is TGTGCCAGCAGCTATGCCCGGTCGCTGACAGATACGCAGTATTTT. It codes for CASSYARSLTDTQYF.

V and J are TRBV19 and TRBJ1-5; TRBD1 matches at 8 bases. With V trimmed by 3 bases and J by 3 bases, 7 bases remained unmatched. This CDR3 has 16 amino acids. CDR1 is LNHDA and CDR2 is SQIVND in the germline V gene (reference sequence). CDR3 nucleotide sequence: TGTGCCAGTAGTATGAGACAGGGGATTAACAATCAGCCCCAGCATTTT. This codes for CASSMRQGINNQPQHF.

The rearrangement links TRBV23-1 to TRBJ1-5, with D possibly TRBD1 on 5 matching bases. TRBV23-1 has ORF status, its function being uncertain. The CDR3 extends over 14 amino acids. The germline V and J ends were trimmed by 8 bases and 5 bases, with 16 bases remaining between them. CDR3 bases: TGCGCCAGCGGACACTTCGGACATTATCAGCCCCAGCATTTT. Protein sequence: CASGHFGHYQPQHF.

The rearrangement links TRBV4-3 to TRBJ2-3; 8 bases are a match to TRBD2. V shed 1 base and J 0 bases; nucleotides not matched to a gene: 15. The CDR3 has 20 residues. The V gene's germline CDR1 is LGHNA and CDR2 YSLEER. In DNA form, the CDR3 reads TGCGCCAGCAGCCAAGCGGCTAGCGGGCAGACTCCCTTTAGCACAGATACGCAGTATTTT. Its protein is CASSQAASGQTPFSTDTQYF.

The V and J genes are TRBV7-9 and TRBJ1-5; TRBD1 might be the D (5 bases). Deletions cut 4 bases from V and 0 bases from J, with 19 bases between. This CDR3 region has 18 residues. Germline lookup yields CDR1 SEHNR and CDR2 FQNEAQ (reference sequence). Here the CDR3 DNA reads TGTGCCAGCAGCTACGGGCAGGGATTATCCGGTAGCAATCAGCCCCAGCATTTT. Translating gives CASSYGQGLSGSNQPQHF. The variable domain in full, completed from reference TRBV7-9 and TRBJ1-5, reads DTGVSQNPRHKITKRGQNVTFRCDPISEHNRLYWYRQTLGQGPEFLTYFQNEAQLEKSRLLSDRFSAERPKGSFSTLEIQRTEQGDSAMYLCASSYGQGLSGSNQPQHFGDGTRLSIL.

In its sample, this clone was seen a few times. The chain has TRBV30 and TRBJ2-6, with 10 bases identical to TRBD1. From germline, CDR1 is GTSNPN and CDR2 SVGIG (reference sequence). The J segment lost 1 base and the V segment lost 5 bases, leaving 5 bases of the junction unmatched. The CDR3 extends over 16 amino acids. The CDR3 nucleotides read TGTGCCTGGGCCGGGACAGGGGAATCTGGGGCCAACGTCCTGACTTTC. It yields the protein CAWAGTGESGANVLTF.

V is TRBV30 and J is TRBJ2-3; 8 bases match TRBD2. V lost 1 base, J lost 6 bases, and 6 bases stayed unmatched. CDR3 size: 14 residues. Germline V gives CDR1 GTSNPN, CDR2 SVGIG (reference sequence). CDR3 in amino acids: CAWSEGLDTDTQYF. The CDR3, as DNA: TGTGCCTGGAGTGAGGGACTAGACACGGATACGCAGTATTTT. The whole variable domain, filled in from reference TRBV30 and TRBJ2-3, reads SQTIHQWPATLVQPVGSPLSLECTVEGTSNPNLYWYRQAAGRGLQLLFYSVGIGQISSEVPQNLSASRPQDRQFILSSKKLLLSDSGFYLCAWSEGLDTDTQYFGPGTRLTVL.

The chain is built from TRBV19 and TRBJ1-1, with TRBD1 identical over 11 bases. The CDR3 runs to 15 residues. The V and J ends lost 3 bases and 5 bases, in that order; junction bases with no gene match: 5. Germline-derived CDR1 and CDR2 are LNHDA and SQIVND (reference sequence). DNA of the CDR3: TGTGCCAGTAGTATTAGTGGGACAGGGGGAACTGAAGCTTTCTTT. This gives the protein CASSISGTGGTEAFF.

The chain recombines TRBV6-2 or TRBV6-3 with TRBJ2-2; TRBD1 might be the D (6 bases). The germline CDR1 and CDR2 sequences are MNHEY and SVGEGT. V was shortened by 6 bases and J by 5 bases, with 7 bases between the two germline ends. The CDR3 is 12 residues long. The CDR3 DNA follows: TGTGCCAGCAGCCAGGGGACCGGGGAGCTGTTTTTT. This codes for CASSQGTGELFF.

This chain uses TRBV7-6 with TRBJ2-1; 10 bases match TRBD2. The V gene end was trimmed by 1 base and the J gene end by 5 bases; junction bases not matched to a gene: 5. The CDR3 loop spans 16 amino acids. Germline CDR1 is SGHVS and CDR2 is FNYEAQ. CDR3 coding DNA: TGTGCCAGCAGCTTAGAGGGACTAGCGAGAAACAATGAGCAGTTCTTC. It specifies CASSLEGLARNNEQFF.

This chain links TRBV11-2 with TRBJ2-7; 7 nucleotides line up with TRBD1. The trim removed 5 bases at V and 2 bases at J, leaving 6 bases unmatched. The germline V gene encodes CDR1 SGHAT and CDR2 FQNNGV. The CDR3 sequence is 14 residues long. The CDR3 spells CASSVRTGPYEQYV. The CDR3 DNA reads as TGTGCCAGCAGCGTGCGGACAGGCCCCTACGAGCAGTACGTC.

The V gene is TRBV18, the J gene TRBJ2-3; 8 bases map to TRBD1. Germline values: CDR1 KGHSH, CDR2 LQKENI. The junction had 8 bases not matched to a gene; V was cut back by 4 bases and J by 2 bases. The CDR3 loop spans 16 amino acids. The CDR3 DNA is TGTGCCAGCTCACAAACGGACAGGGAATTCACAGATACGCAGTATTTT. It codes for CASSQTDREFTDTQYF.

The rearrangement links TRBV27 to TRBJ1-3, with 8 bases identical to TRBD1. The germline V gene encodes CDR1 MNHEY and CDR2 SMNVEV (reference sequence). V lost 6 bases and J lost 4; bases outside the gene matches: 5. CDR3 size: 14 residues. The CDR3 loop reads CASRKTGAGNTIYF. CDR3 nucleotides: TGTGCCAGCAGGAAGACAGGGGCGGGAAACACCATATATTTT.

The CDR3, as DNA: TGTGCCAGCAGTTACGATCGGGTAGTCGATGAGCAGTTCTTC. Translation: CASSYDRVVDEQFF. V is TRBV6-5 and J is TRBJ2-1, with D hard to call. The CDR3 length is 14 residues. Per germline, CDR1 MNHEY and CDR2 SVGAGI. V was trimmed by 2 bases and J by 8 bases, leaving 13 bases between them.

This clone has just one count. The chain carries TRBV18 and TRBJ2-7, with D possibly TRBD1 on 6 matching bases. The V and J ends lost 5 bases and 7 bases respectively, with 18 bases between them. Germline assignment: CDR1 KGHSH and CDR2 LQKENI. The CDR3 sequence is 14 residues long. This CDR3 reads CASSTTGQHIEQYV. The CDR3 nucleotides read TGTGCCAGCTCAACAACCGGACAGCATATAGAGCAGTACGTC.

V usage is TRBV9 and J usage is TRBJ2-3; TRBD2 might be the D (6 bases). From germline, CDR1 is SGDLS and CDR2 YYNGEE. The CDR3 has 15 amino acids. With 0 bases removed from V and 0 bases from J, the gap between germline ends came to 8 bases. This chain's CDR3 is CASSVGAGSTDTQYF. In DNA, the CDR3 is TGTGCCAGCAGCGTAGGCGCGGGGAGCACAGATACGCAGTATTTT.

The chain employs TRBV27 and TRBJ2-5, with D hard to call. Between the trimmed V and J ends, which lost 1 base and 2 bases, there was a span of 8 bases. Germline loops: CDR1 MNHEY, CDR2 SMNVEV (reference sequence). The CDR3 is 14 residues long. The CDR3 sequence: CASSLWAAQETQYF. The CDR3, as DNA: TGTGCCAGCAGTTTATGGGCTGCACAAGAGACCCAGTACTTC.

The chain joins TRBV5-1 to TRBJ2-1, with TRBD2 identical over 8 bases. The length of the CDR3 is 16 residues. Germline CDR1 SGHRS, CDR2 YFSETQ. Trimming took 4 bases from V and 6 from J; bases not matched to a gene: 12. In DNA, the CDR3 is TGCGCCAGCAGCGGTCAGACTAGCGTAGGTTCCAATGAGCAGTTCTTC. Its protein product is CASSGQTSVGSNEQFF.

The CDR3 coding sequence is TGTGCCAGCAGCTTAGAAGGGACACCCTCCTACGAGCAGTACTTC. It yields the protein CASSLEGTPSYEQYF. The chain employs TRBV7-2 and TRBJ2-7; D is perhaps TRBD1 (6 bases). This CDR3 has 15 residues. Germline CDR1 and CDR2: SGHTA and FQGNSA. The V and J ends lost 1 base and 0 bases respectively, with 10 bases between them.

V and J are TRBV5-1 and TRBJ2-3; TRBD2 agrees at 11 bases. Unmatched junction bases numbered 13, after V lost 0 bases and J lost 4 bases. The germline gives CDR1 SGHRS, CDR2 YFSETQ. The CDR3 totals 19 residues. Here the CDR3 reads CASSLEPSGGLTTADTQYF. The CDR3 DNA is TGCGCCAGCAGCTTGGAGCCTAGCGGGGGGCTGACGACGGCAGATACGCAGTATTTT.

The CDR3 protein is CAIITVGDRESSYEQYV. The CDR3 coding sequence is TGTGCCATCATAACTGTAGGGGACAGGGAATCTTCCTACGAGCAGTACGTC. The V gene is TRBV10-3, the J gene TRBJ2-7, with 9 bases matching TRBD1. Trimming at V came to 7 bases and at J to 1 base, leaving 14 bases not matched to a gene. CDR1 and CDR2 from the germline V gene are ENHRY and SYGVKD. This CDR3 region has 17 residues.

This chain links TRBV28 with TRBJ1-1; D not resolved. Between the trimmed V and J ends, which lost 5 bases and 5 bases, there was a span of 9 bases. The CDR3 is 12 amino acids. The V gene's germline CDR1 is MDHEN and CDR2 SYDVKM. The CDR3 nucleotides read TGTGCCAGCAGTCTCCCTGCGACTGAAGCTTTCTTT. Its protein is CASSLPATEAFF.

This clone is a singleton in its sample. The chain uses TRBV24-1 and TRBJ1-2, with 7 bases matching TRBD1. V was pared by 2 bases and J by 8 bases, with 4 bases of the junction left unmatched. CDR3 length: 13 residues. Looked up from germline, CDR1 is KGHDR and CDR2 is SFDVKD. CDR3 sequence reads: CATSDSQGLGYTF. The CDR3 DNA reads as TGTGCCACCAGTGATTCACAGGGGTTGGGCTACACCTTC.

This chain joins TRBV19 and TRBJ1-1, with TRBD1 matching over 8 bases. The CDR3 extends over 15 amino acids. The V gene end was trimmed by 3 bases and the J gene end by 5 bases; junction bases not matched to a gene: 8. From germline, CDR1 is LNHDA and CDR2 SQIVND (reference sequence). The CDR3 here is CASSMGGRGRTEAFF. Here the CDR3 DNA reads TGTGCCAGTAGTATGGGGGGCAGGGGGCGAACTGAAGCTTTCTTT.

The chain is built from TRBV4-3 and TRBJ2-1; 9 positions match TRBD1. V trimming: 0 bases; J trimming: 3 bases; junction bases outside the gene matches: 3. The CDR3 extends over 16 amino acids. In germline, CDR1 is LGHNA, CDR2 YSLEER. The CDR3 region has the DNA TGCGCCAGCAGCCAAGATAGGACAGGGGTCTACAATGAGCAGTTCTTC. It codes for CASSQDRTGVYNEQFF.